A selection of T cell receptor beta chains follows, all from one sample in a study of blood T cell repertoires in COVID-19. This table comes from immunoSEQ multiplex PCR, and its TCRdb copy is limited to in-frame clones, with some not included. The table lists approximately 350,000 clones, around nine tenths of them singletons, with about 3.5% in the top ten. The sequenced sample was peripheral blood. The receptor set was obtained from a woman under 30 who had recovered from COVID-19. Both conserved end residues are part of each CDR3. A D gene is named only where the DNA matches it firmly. Rows give clone size only sometimes, using once, few, many, or a class for an expanded clone.

CDR3 protein: CASSFGHRGNTEAFF
CDR3 DNA: TGTGCCAGCAGCTTCGGACACAGGGGGAACACTGAAGCTTTCTTT
V gene: TRBV7-2
D gene: TRBD1
J gene: TRBJ1-1
clone size: -

CDR3 protein: CATSRGGGTSGPETQYF
CDR3 DNA: TGTGCCACCAGCAGAGGCGGTGGGACTAGCGGGCCAGAGACCCAGTACTTC
V gene: TRBV15
D gene: TRBD2
J gene: TRBJ2-5
clone size: -

CDR3 protein: CASRVPGMNTGELFF
CDR3 DNA: TGTGCCAGCAGAGTTCCAGGGATGAACACCGGGGAGCTGTTTTTT
V gene: TRBV13
D gene: -
J gene: TRBJ2-2
clone size: -

CDR3 protein: CASSTGVGYTF
CDR3 DNA: TGTGCCAGTAGTACAGGGGTTGGCTACACCTTC
V gene: TRBV19
D gene: -
J gene: TRBJ1-2
clone size: -

CDR3 protein: CASSLDVIRASGRADTQYF
CDR3 DNA: TGTGCCAGCAGCTTAGATGTTATAAGGGCTAGCGGGAGGGCCGATACGCAGTATTTT
V gene: TRBV11-3
D gene: TRBD2
J gene: TRBJ2-3
clone size: -

CDR3 protein: CASSKGGSSGRDEQFF
CDR3 DNA: TGTGCCAGCAGCAAAGGAGGGAGTAGCGGAAGGGATGAGCAGTTCTTC
V gene: TRBV21-1
D gene: -
J gene: TRBJ2-1
clone size: -

CDR3 protein: CASSSTAEINQPQHF
CDR3 DNA: TGTGCCAGCAGCTCCACCGCCGAGATAAATCAGCCCCAGCATTTT
V gene: TRBV28
D gene: -
J gene: TRBJ1-5
clone size: -

CDR3 protein: CASSPHRSDQPQHF
CDR3 DNA: TGTGCCAGCAGCCCCCATCGGAGTGATCAGCCCCAGCATTTT
V gene: TRBV9
D gene: -
J gene: TRBJ1-5
clone size: -

CDR3 protein: CASSVAIAGGTDTQYF
CDR3 DNA: TGTGCCAGCAGCGTAGCCATAGCGGGGGGCACAGATACGCAGTATTTT
V gene: TRBV9
D gene: TRBD2
J gene: TRBJ2-3
clone size: -

CDR3 protein: CASSSLEGLNYGYTF
CDR3 DNA: TGTGCCAGCAGCTCCCTGGAGGGGCTTAACTATGGCTACACCTTC
V gene: TRBV21-1
D gene: -
J gene: TRBJ1-2
clone size: -

CDR3 protein: CASSLPQRWNTEAFF
CDR3 DNA: TGTGCCAGCAGTCTCCCACAGAGATGGAACACTGAAGCTTTCTTT
V gene: TRBV5-6
D gene: -
J gene: TRBJ1-1
clone size: once

CDR3 protein: CASSPRQGPDNEQFF
CDR3 DNA: TGTGCCAGCAGCCCAAGACAGGGACCCGACAATGAGCAGTTCTTC
V gene: TRBV7-9
D gene: TRBD1
J gene: TRBJ2-1
clone size: -

CDR3 protein: CASSEVRSNYGYTF
CDR3 DNA: TGTGCCAGCAGTGAAGTGAGGAGTAACTATGGCTACACCTTC
V gene: TRBV6-1
D gene: -
J gene: TRBJ1-2
clone size: -

CDR3 protein: CASSASGGPRAEKLFF
CDR3 DNA: TGTGCCAGTAGTGCATCAGGAGGTCCCCGGGCCGAAAAACTGTTTTTT
V gene: TRBV19
D gene: -
J gene: TRBJ1-4
clone size: -

CDR3 protein: CASSPGQAVYGYTF
CDR3 DNA: TGTGCCAGTAGTCCGGGACAGGCAGTTTATGGCTACACCTTC
V gene: TRBV19
D gene: TRBD1
J gene: TRBJ1-2
clone size: -

CDR3 protein: CASSLEASGMSDTQYF
CDR3 DNA: TGTGCCAGCAGCTTAGAAGCTAGCGGGATGTCAGATACGCAGTATTTT
V gene: TRBV11-3
D gene: TRBD2
J gene: TRBJ2-3
clone size: -

CDR3 protein: CASSYSTDREVPQHF
CDR3 DNA: TGTGCCAGCAGTTACTCGACGGACAGGGAAGTACCCCAGCATTTT
V gene: TRBV6-6
D gene: TRBD1
J gene: TRBJ1-5
clone size: few